Below, 23 T cell receptor beta chains from the same sample are listed, as sequenced in a study of shared clonotypes between healthy human individuals (dated by TCRdb to about 2020). The receptor library was made with the immunoSEQ multiplex PCR assay. Held by TCRdb, this immuneACCESS table contains in-frame sequences only and omits some clones. Under half of the omission traces to an unresolved V gene where checked; the cause of the rest is unknown. The sample records 2 million to 2.5 million clones, 85% to 95% of which are singletons. Around 0.4% of the sample belongs to the ten largest clones. The sequenced sample consisted of naive CD4+ T cells from PBMCs. In the paper's terms, the cell subset or site label means: CD45RA+ positively selected. All receptors come from a young man in good health. Some clones in this sample may be carry-over from other donors' samples.

This clone was observed a single time. The chain joins TRBV30 to TRBJ2-7, with a weak D call TRBD2 (5 bases). Trimming took off 5 bases at V and 3 bases at J, with 17 bases between the two ends. The CDR3 length is 14 residues. In germline, CDR1 is GTSNPN, CDR2 SVGIG (reference sequence). CDR3 protein: CAWSGMGTDYEQYF. CDR3 DNA: TGTGCCTGGTCGGGGATGGGCACCGACTACGAGCAGTACTTC.

The rearrangement joins TRBV14 to TRBJ2-3; no clear D. Germline V lookup: CDR1 SGHDN, CDR2 FVKESK. V lost 0 bases, J lost 3 bases, and 1 base lay in between. The CDR3 has 12 amino acids. CDR3 nucleotides: TGTGCCAGCAGCCAAGAAACAGATACGCAGTATTTT. Its translation is CASSQETDTQYF.

This clone was seen a single time. The chain has TRBV19 and TRBJ2-7; a weak D match, TRBD2 (6 bases). Germline V gene lookup returns CDR1 LNHDA and CDR2 SQIVND (reference sequence). CDR3 length: 16 amino acids. Between the trimmed V and J ends, which lost 6 bases and 2 bases, there was a span of 20 bases. CDR3 sequence reads: CASSQESNGRTYEQYF. CDR3 coding DNA: TGTGCCAGTAGCCAAGAATCGAACGGGAGAACCTACGAGCAGTACTTC.

The chain has TRBV5-4 and TRBJ2-1, with D tentatively TRBD2 (5 bases). V lost 5 bases and J 5 bases, leaving 8 bases between the germline ends. The CDR3 totals 12 residues. Per germline, CDR1 SGHNT and CDR2 YYREEE (reference sequence). The CDR3 DNA follows: TGTGCCAGCAGTCGGACTGACAATGAGCAGTTCTTC. It translates to CASSRTDNEQFF.

The chain has TRBV7-9 and TRBJ2-3, with 10 bases identical to TRBD2. The ends lost 2 bases at V and 6 bases at J; junction bases unmatched: 2. The CDR3 length is 14 residues. Germline V CDR1 and CDR2: SEHNR, FQNEAQ (reference sequence). For the CDR3, the DNA is TGTGCCAGCAGCTTACCGGGACTAGCGGATACGCAGTATTTT. Encoded protein: CASSLPGLADTQYF.

The V call is TRBV13, the J call TRBJ2-1; 11 nucleotides agree with TRBD2. There are 17 residues in the CDR3. Per germline, CDR1 PRHDT and CDR2 FYEKMQ (reference sequence). V was pared by 0 bases and J by 5 bases, with 6 bases of the junction left unmatched. Here the CDR3 DNA reads TGTGCCAGCAGCTTAGGGGTTAGCGGGAGGGTTAACAATGAGCAGTTCTTC. It is translated as CASSLGVSGRVNNEQFF.

The chain combines TRBV5-1 with TRBJ1-4, with D possibly TRBD1 on 6 matching bases. Looked up from germline, CDR1 is SGHRS and CDR2 is YFSETQ. The CDR3 has 15 amino acids. Trimming removed 4 bases at V and 4 bases at J, with 14 bases between. The CDR3 loop is CASSGGGTVNEKLFF. CDR3 DNA: TGCGCCAGCAGCGGGGGCGGGACGGTTAATGAAAAACTGTTTTTT. Based on the CDR3 plus reference TRBV5-1 and TRBJ1-4, the full variable domain is KAGVTQTPRYLIKTRGQQVTLSCSPISGHRSVSWYQQTPGQGLQFLFEYFSETQRNKGNFPGRFSGRQFSNSRSEMNVSTLELGDSALYLCASSGGGTVNEKLFFGSGTQLSVL.

This clone has just one count. The V gene is TRBV30, the J gene TRBJ2-4; TRBD2 matches 10 bases. The V and J ends lost 3 bases and 5 bases, in that order; junction bases with no gene match: 4. Per the germline V gene, CDR1 is GTSNPN and CDR2 is SVGIG (reference sequence). The CDR3 extends over 14 amino acids. CDR3 residues: CAWSPLAGENIQYF. DNA of the CDR3: TGTGCCTGGAGCCCTCTAGCGGGGGAAAACATTCAGTACTTC.

The rearrangement uses TRBV7-2 and TRBJ2-7, with D unresolved. The CDR3 length is 15 residues. In germline, CDR1 is SGHTA, CDR2 FQGNSA. Trimming took 1 base from V and 9 from J, leaving 19 bases between them. CDR3 residues: CASSLETVWNLWQYF. DNA for the CDR3: TGTGCCAGCAGCTTAGAGACCGTCTGGAATCTTTGGCAGTACTTC.

The CDR3 DNA reads as TGTGCCATCAGTGAGTCGACAGGAATAGAAGCTTTCTTT. It translates to CAISESTGIEAFF. The chain carries TRBV10-3 and TRBJ1-1, with D possibly matching TRBD1 (6 bases). The V gene lost 0 bases and the J gene lost 8 bases, with 10 bases spanning the gap. CDR3 length: 13 amino acids. Germline CDR1 and CDR2: ENHRY and SYGVKD.

The chain couples TRBV6-5 to TRBJ1-4; D ambiguous. This CDR3 is 15 amino acids long. V dropped 3 bases and J dropped 4 bases, with 12 bases sitting between them. Germline loops: CDR1 MNHEY, CDR2 SVGAGI. CDR3: CASSYQNSDNEKLFF. In DNA form, the CDR3 reads TGTGCCAGCAGTTATCAGAACAGCGATAATGAAAAACTGTTTTTT.

V gene TRBV9 combines with J gene TRBJ2-7, with D perhaps TRBD1 or TRBD2 (5 bases each). The CDR3 is made up of 15 amino acids. Between the trimmed V and J ends, which lost 0 bases and 3 bases, there was a span of 13 bases. Germline CDR1 reads SGDLS; CDR2 reads YYNGEE. The CDR3: CASSVGGIAGYEQYF. CDR3 nucleotide sequence: TGTGCCAGCAGCGTAGGGGGGATCGCGGGCTACGAGCAGTACTTC.

The CDR3 spells CASREGQGVRYTF. The DNA for the CDR3 is TGTGCCAGCAGGGAGGGCCAGGGAGTGCGCTACACCTTC. The rearrangement uses TRBV28 and TRBJ1-2; tentatively, D is TRBD1 (5 bases). V was cut by 6 bases and J by 9 bases, with 17 bases left in between. The CDR3 has 13 residues. Germline V gene data show CDR1 as MDHEN and CDR2 as SYDVKM.

This clone was observed once. The gene calls are TRBV6-5 and TRBJ1-1, with D maybe TRBD1 (5 bases). Trimming stripped 6 bases from V and 1 base from J, with 9 bases between. Germline CDR1 is MNHEY and CDR2 is SVGAGI. The CDR3 is 13 amino acids. In DNA form, the CDR3 reads TGTGCCAGCAGCCCCCAGGGGAACACTGAAGCTTTCTTT. Translated, it gives CASSPQGNTEAFF.

This clone was detected a few times. The chain combines TRBV6-1 with TRBJ1-1, with D perhaps matching TRBD1 (5 bases). There are 16 residues in the CDR3. The V and J ends lost 2 bases and 4 bases respectively, with 17 bases between them. Germline CDR1 is MNHNS and CDR2 is SASEGT. The CDR3 nucleotides read TGTGCCAGCAGTGAATGGGGGGGGTCAGCCACCACTGAAGCTTTCTTT. Translation: CASSEWGGSATTEAFF.

This chain links TRBV5-1 with TRBJ1-1; a weak D match, TRBD1 (5 bases). Trimming stripped 4 bases from V and 1 base from J, with 20 bases between. Germline assignment: CDR1 SGHRS and CDR2 YFSETQ. CDR3 length equals 17 residues. CDR3 loop: CASSVPGRSSQNTEAFF. CDR3 bases: TGCGCCAGCAGCGTGCCGGGACGGAGCTCCCAGAACACTGAAGCTTTCTTT.

V gene TRBV7-6 combines with J gene TRBJ2-3, with D unclear. V was cut by 5 bases and J by 1 base, with 4 bases left in between. The CDR3 is 12 residues long. The germline V gene encodes CDR1 SGHVS and CDR2 FNYEAQ. The CDR3 DNA follows: TGTGCCAGCAGCCACGGCACAGATACGCAGTATTTT. This sequence encodes CASSHGTDTQYF.

CDR3 nucleotides: TGCGCCAGCAGCTTACCTAGCGGGGGAACCGGGGAGCTGTTTTTT. It yields the protein CASSLPSGGTGELFF. This chain uses TRBV5-1 with TRBJ2-2; 10 bases match TRBD2. Trimming took 2 bases from V and 5 from J; bases not matched to a gene: 3. CDR3 length: 15 residues. CDR1 and CDR2 (germline): SGHRS, YFSETQ.

Remarks on this clone: The same CDR3 can be traced to other DNA sequences in this sample. The CDR3 spells CASSLDRGSTEAFF. Written as DNA, the CDR3 is TGTGCCAGCAGCCTAGACAGAGGGTCCACTGAAGCTTTCTTT. The chain links TRBV6-1 to TRBJ1-1, with TRBD1 as a possible D gene (5 bases). Per germline, CDR1 MNHNS and CDR2 SASEGT. V lost 6 bases and J lost 4, with 15 bases in between. This CDR3 contains 14 residues.

J is TRBJ2-7 and V is TRBV30; 7 positions match TRBD1. The trim removed 8 bases at V and 1 base at J, leaving 2 bases unmatched. CDR1 and CDR2 from the germline V gene are GTSNPN and SVGIG (reference sequence). The CDR3 length is 11 residues. In DNA form, the CDR3 reads TGTGCCGGGACAGCTTCCTACGAGCAGTACTTC. Protein: CAGTASYEQYF.

This clone was seen once. J is TRBJ2-3 and V is TRBV29-1; D not resolved. Germline loops: CDR1 SQVTM, CDR2 ANQGSEA. Trimming took off 6 bases at V and 4 bases at J, with 8 bases between the two ends. The CDR3 sequence is 11 residues long. The CDR3 DNA is TGCAGCGTCCTTTTATCAGATACGCAGTATTTT. It specifies CSVLLSDTQYF.

The chain combines TRBV6-5 with TRBJ2-7; a weak D match, TRBD1 (6 bases). CDR1 is MNHEY, CDR2 SVGAGI, per germline. The CDR3 runs 14 residues. With 6 bases removed from V and 2 bases from J, the gap between germline ends came to 14 bases. Here the CDR3 reads CASSRTGTTYEQYF. The CDR3 region has the DNA TGTGCCAGCAGCCGAACCGGGACAACCTACGAGCAGTACTTC.

The gene calls are TRBV4-3 and TRBJ1-2; possibly TRBD1 for D (6 bases). Trimming removed 0 bases at V and 8 bases at J, with 13 bases between. This CDR3 is 14 amino acids long. From germline, CDR1 is LGHNA and CDR2 YSLEER. For the CDR3, the DNA is TGCGCCAGCAGCCAAGATGGTCGGGGGCGCGGCTACACCTTC. Translation: CASSQDGRGRGYTF.